The sequence of this T cell receptor beta chain was determined in a study of cytomegalovirus exposure and HLA in healthy donors. Researchers ran the PCR with 60 Vbeta and 13 Jbeta primers. Here immunoSEQ multiplex PCR was the method, and the copy in TCRdb shows in-frame clones only, minus some. The repertoire has 150,000 to 200,000 clones, 80% of them found once; the top ten carry about 7%. This CDR3 is built from 15 residues. Germline V gene data show CDR1 as SGHTA and CDR2 as FQGTGA. Unmatched junction bases numbered 6, after V lost 5 bases and J lost 3 bases. This clone was found a few times. The rearrangement joins TRBV7-3 to TRBJ2-5; 10 nucleotides agree with TRBD2. Material for sequencing was PBMCs. This receptor was obtained from a man aged 30 to 39 in good health and CMV-seropositive. CDR3 DNA sequence: TGTGCCAGCAGCCGTTCCGGGACTAGCGAAGAGACCCAGTACTTC. Translated, it gives CASSRSGTSEETQYF. The full variable domain, rest sourced from reference TRBV7-3 and TRBJ2-5, is GAGVSQTPSNKVTEKGKYVELRCDPISGHTALYWYRQSLGQGPEFLIYFQGTGAADDSGLPNDRFFAVRPEGSVSTLKIQRTERGDSAVYLCASSRSGTSEETQYFGPGTRLLVL.